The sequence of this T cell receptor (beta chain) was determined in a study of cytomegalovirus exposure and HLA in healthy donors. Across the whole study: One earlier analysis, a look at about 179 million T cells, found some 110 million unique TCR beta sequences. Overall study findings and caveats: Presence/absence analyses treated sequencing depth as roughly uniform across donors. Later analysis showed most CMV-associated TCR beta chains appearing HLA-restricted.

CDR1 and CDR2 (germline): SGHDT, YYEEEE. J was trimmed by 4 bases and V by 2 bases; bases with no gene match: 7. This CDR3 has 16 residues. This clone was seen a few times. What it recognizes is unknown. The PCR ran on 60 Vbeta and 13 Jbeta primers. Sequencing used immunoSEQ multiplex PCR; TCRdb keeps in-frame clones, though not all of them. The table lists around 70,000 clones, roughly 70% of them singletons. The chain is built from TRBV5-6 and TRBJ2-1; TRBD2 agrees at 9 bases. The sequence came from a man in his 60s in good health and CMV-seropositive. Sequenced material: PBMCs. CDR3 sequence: CASSFLAGGLYNEQFF. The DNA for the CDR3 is TGTGCCAGCAGCTTCCTGGCGGGAGGGTTATACAATGAGCAGTTCTTC. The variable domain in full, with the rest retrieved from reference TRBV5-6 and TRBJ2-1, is DAGVTQSPTHLIKTRGQQVTLRCSPKSGHDTVSWYQQALGQGPQFIFQYYEEEERQRGNFPDRFSGHQFPNYSSELNVNALLLGDSALYLCASSFLAGGLYNEQFFGPGTRLTVL.